This T cell receptor (beta chain) was documented in a study of blood T cell repertoires in COVID-19 (dated by TCRdb to 2018 to 2020). For the study in its entirety: Samples covering the acute and convalescent phases of COVID-19 were provided by collaborators in the United States, Italy and Spain. The material from the prospective study consisted of cDNA or gDNA derived from T cells, B-cell-depleted T cells, or PBMCs. Deeply sampled blood TCRbeta repertoires from subjects exposed to, actively infected with, or recovered from COVID-19 were included in the dataset. The repertoires were made available in a free public database intended to serve as a resource for research on the immune response to SARS-CoV-2. Samples came from the ongoing ImmuneRACE study (first 160 participants) plus 1,254 subjects from 6 global collaborators. A de-identified subject ID, COVID-19 status, age in years and sex were almost always included in the sample metadata. HLA class I and class II types, where available, came from metadata supplied by the sample provider rather than from assay-based typing. Broader findings and caveats from the paper: The quantity of clinical and demographic metadata differed by source and by participant and was supplied without curation.

From the cysteine up to the phenylalanine, the CDR3 has a length of 13 residues. The only DNA kept is the CDR3, 39 bases in frame from the first base. For CDR1 and CDR2, the germline V gene lists KGHDR and SFDVKD. V is pared back by 6 bases and J by 4 bases, with 12 bases lying between the germline termini. Only a few counts were recorded for this clone. The antigen this receptor binds is unknown. Base-call qualities are not available, and no considerably larger clone is one nucleotide away. The immunoSEQ Assay, a bias-controlled multiplex PCR, was used to amplify TCRbeta CDR3 regions from genomic DNA. In the paper's pipeline: Within the assay, amplification of reference gene primers was used to estimate how many nucleated cells each sample contained. Sequence reads were collapsed and filtered to measure the absolute abundance of every unique TCRbeta CDR3 rearrangement. For each sample, productive Simpson clonality was calculated as the square root of Simpson's diversity index across productive rearrangements. TCRdb re-hosts the immuneACCESS table, in-frame sequences only. Its copies lack some clones; in the studies checked, an unresolved V gene accounts for under half of them, and the cause for the rest is not known. Clone size and the V and J calls come from that table; the DNA yielded D and trimming. The sample table records around 30,000 clones; 75% to 80% of these occur just once. 15% to 20% of the sample goes to the ten largest clones.

The collaborating institutions used their own protocols to collect whole blood in K2EDTA tubes. For TCRbeta analysis, collaborator samples were shipped as frozen whole blood, as isolated PBMCs, or as DNA extracted from either sample type. This clonotype was sampled from a human donor in a cohort sampled during active COVID-19. The chain is encoded by TRBV24-1 joined to TRBJ2-7; the D region possibly corresponds to TRBD2 (5 bases align). Sequenced material: peripheral blood. This receptor has the CDR3 CATSTSRGYEQYF. The DNA reads as follows: TGTGCCACCAGTACTAGTCGGGGATACGAGCAGTACTTC.